This TCR beta chain originates from a study of CD8 T cells in ankylosing spondylitis. Study observations and caveats: Seemingly distinctive of ankylosing spondylitis blood was a TCR beta motif formed by eight highly homologous variants. The disease-linked clones had a CD8+ phenotype and low blood frequencies. Both synovial fluid and blood in reactive arthritis had previously been reported to carry some motif variants. According to the report, clones linked to the disease were significantly enriched in matched synovial fluid samples taken from ankylosing spondylitis patients.

TCRdb passed the 5' RACE reads through MiXCR, listing each CDR3 protein once. The repertoire holds more than 600,000 distinct CDR3 sequences, roughly 20% seen once, with 15% to 20% in the top ten. This clonotype was detected only a few times. The antigen remains unidentified. The germline V gene encodes CDR1 MGHRA and CDR2 YSYEKL. V was pared by 6 bases and J by 4 bases, with 18 bases between. The CDR3 extends over 15 amino acids. The sample taken for sequencing was blood, either unsorted or a sorted T cell fraction (not recorded which). This TCR came from a male donor with ankylosing spondylitis. The V and J genes are TRBV4-1 and TRBJ1-2, with TRBD1 as a possible D gene (5 bases). The CDR3 coding sequence is TGCGCCAGCAGTCGTTTGTCGACTGGGGGCTATGGCTACACCTTC. Amino acid sequence: CASSRLSTGGYGYTF.